This T cell receptor beta chain was profiled in a study of blood T cell repertoires in COVID-19. The wider study: COVID-19 samples collected from the United States, Italy and Spain covered acute and convalescent phases.

Libraries were prepared by immunoSEQ multiplex PCR; TCRdb keeps only in-frame clonotypes and omits some of them. The sample yields about 270,000 clones, around 90% seen once. Germline V lookup: CDR1 LNHDA, CDR2 SQIVND (reference sequence). With V trimmed by 5 bases and J by 5 bases, 7 bases remained unmatched. This CDR3 contains 16 residues. Cohorts were determined from participant-reported clinical history. Exposed participants came across a COVID-19 case within 2 weeks before study entry. The V call is TRBV19, the J call TRBJ1-5; 12 bases match TRBD1. The TCR comes from a man aged 40-55 years who had been exposed to COVID-19. The sequencing sample was made of PBMCs or T cells enriched from blood (not recorded which). As DNA, the CDR3 is TGTGCCAGTAGTCCCTCCGGGACAGGGGGCGATCAGCCCCAGCATTTT. This translates into CASSPSGTGGDQPQHF.